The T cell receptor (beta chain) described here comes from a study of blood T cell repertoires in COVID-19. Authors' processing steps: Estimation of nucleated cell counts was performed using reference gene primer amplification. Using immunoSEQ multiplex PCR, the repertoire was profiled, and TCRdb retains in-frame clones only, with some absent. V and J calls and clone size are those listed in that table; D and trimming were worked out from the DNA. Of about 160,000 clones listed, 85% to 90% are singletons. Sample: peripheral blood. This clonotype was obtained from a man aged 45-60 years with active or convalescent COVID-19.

Written as DNA, the CDR3 is TGTGCCAGCAGACCCTCAGGGGGCTGGTACGAGCAGTACTTC. Encoded protein: CASRPSGGWYEQYF. The chain joins TRBV28 to TRBJ2-7; TRBD1 aligns across 8 bases. This CDR3 is built from 14 residues. V gave up 6 bases and J gave up 4 bases; unmatched junction bases: 8. Germline-derived CDR1 and CDR2 are MDHEN and SYDVKM.